This TCR beta chain was captured in a study of cytomegalovirus exposure and HLA in healthy donors (dated by TCRdb to 2016 to 2017). Regarding the research as a whole: An earlier analysis of under 600 of the donors reported about 290 Gb of sequence data and around 120 million unique TCR beta sequences from about 200 million T cells. Typing coverage varied by locus: about 620-630 donors for A, B, C, DRB1 and DQB1; some 520 for DQA1; about 590 for DPA1; under 490 for DPB1. An earlier analysis of several hundred of the donors applied high-throughput TCR beta sequencing to assess whether each TCR beta V gene segment acted as functional or pseudogenic. The study aimed to test whether signatures of past pathogen exposure could be identified by cataloging public T cell receptors. Among a few hundred genotyped donors of the cohort, an average of about 240,000 unique TCR beta nucleotide sequences were sequenced per donor, roughly 18% of them non-productive. The study used immunosequencing to profile the T cell repertoires of hundreds of subjects and linked those repertoires to cytomegalovirus serostatus. The study combined high-throughput TCR immunosequencing, statistical association of individual TCRs with disease status, and machine learning to predict cytomegalovirus infection status. Because of strong linkage in the cohort, four or five DR-DQ haplotypes were treated as single units for association and clustering. The later analysis used no new phenotypic data to find candidate immune exposures, relying instead on TCR beta sequences and their occurrence across donors. Alongside the repertoire data, information on donor age, sex, ethnicity and CMV serostatus was compiled. A later genetic analysis took genome-wide SNP genotypes for about three fifths of the 666 donors and used that subset as a discovery cohort. A later analysis re-examined previously published TCR beta repertoires from just over 650 donors and added high-resolution HLA genotyping to investigate patterns of TCR occurrence. Every repertoire in the discovery cohort had been generated on one and the same sequencing platform. Among the roughly 390 genotyped donors, around 81% belonged to the genetic ancestry cluster associated with self-reported Caucasian donors. About 300 gigabases of sequencing data and tens of millions of unique TCR sequences were included in an early release covering over 600 HLA-typed donors. Along with the approximately 600-subject first cohort, a separate validation cohort of roughly 110 different subjects was used. HLA typing included class I and class II loci at four-digit resolution. Broader findings and caveats from the paper: The presence/absence analyses assumed that sequencing depth was roughly uniform across donors, and that assumption may not be true. It was suggested by the authors that the approach could potentially be generalized to other disease states and immunological phenotypes. In vitro tests confirmed that a few of the cytomegalovirus-associated TCR beta chains recognize cytomegalovirus antigens. An earlier analysis of approximately 600 of the donors showed that most TCR beta V segments appeared in productive rearrangements either about 87% or about 30% of the time, which broadly matched IMGT annotations. A later genetic analysis associated a missense DCLRE1C variant with V-gene and J-gene trimming of TCR beta chains, and an independent cohort replicated the association. Because HLA typing was missing for some donors at each locus, association tests included only the typed subset. Because counts were too low, roughly 16 rarely observed V segments, including chromosome 9 orphons, were left out of the earlier analysis of approximately 580 of the donors. A group of highly shared sequence variants was considered likely to be a technical artifact of the sequencing pipeline. In a later analysis, HLA-associated TCR beta chains were found to be more clonally expanded and to have lower generation probabilities than equally common non-associated chains. Correlated functional status among segregating V segments might be attributable to linkage disequilibrium, but an unknown experimental factor could not be ruled out. Cytomegalovirus status was reported to be diagnosed by the classifier with high specificity and sensitivity in both the original and validation cohorts. A later analysis found that TCR association rates varied across HLA loci, with DRB1 alleles showing the most associated TCRs and HLA-C alleles the fewest. This cohort had only TCR beta chains sequenced, and the lack of alpha or paired-chain data limited which features could be detected. When HLA alleles, especially DR and DQ, strongly co-occurred, TCR associations were difficult to assign to individual alleles. A further reported finding was that TCR beta sequences accurately predicted the HLA-A and HLA-B alleles for most subjects in the first cohort. A total of around 150 TCR beta chains were listed by the study as associated with cytomegalovirus. Most CMV-associated TCR beta chains appeared to be HLA-restricted in a later analysis, and the HLA associations seemed to be driven largely by CMV exposure. The only immune exposure information available for the cohort was CMV serostatus. In a later analysis, about 17,000 TCR beta sequences were associated with specific HLA alleles at a false discovery rate of 0.05. Most TCR sequences were seen in very few donors, while some public TCRs were found in many individuals. A later analysis reported that several top co-occurrence clusters appeared linked to parvovirus B19, influenza, CMV and Epstein-Barr virus. According to a later genetic analysis, donors in an Asian-associated ancestry cluster had fewer N-insertions in productive TCRs than the roughly 670-donor mean.

Comment on this clone: What this receptor recognizes is not known. No much larger clone is present one base from it, and per-base qualities are unavailable.

The library was produced with the immunoSEQ multiplex PCR assay. The multiplex PCR relied on a mix of 60 forward primers for TCR Vbeta segments and 13 reverse primers for TCR Jbeta segments. The CDR3 region of rearranged TCR beta genes was amplified from genomic DNA with a multiplex PCR assay. The Illumina HiSeq System was used to sequence the amplified TCR beta libraries as 87-base-pair reads. The published analysis was carried out like this. A later analysis counted around 72 million unique TCR beta chains across the 640 or so repertoires, and around 12 million of these chains were shared by at least two donors. Raw reads were error-corrected and collapsed into unique sequences by a nearest-neighbor algorithm in which closely related sequences were merged to remove PCR and sequencing errors. V, D and J gene segments were assigned by aligning CDR3 sequences to IMGT reference sequences. Each retained sequence needed at least a six-nucleotide match to both a V gene segment and a J gene segment. A rearrangement counted as productive if the CDR3 had no stop codons and remained in frame with V and J, and every other rearrangement counted as non-productive. Following IMGT convention, CDR3 was defined as the stretch from the second conserved V-encoded cysteine to the conserved J-encoded phenylalanine. In an earlier analysis of approximately 590 of the donors, sequences lacking an unambiguous match to a single V gene segment were excluded. An earlier analysis of fewer than 650 of the donors classified V segments as functional when productive rearrangements were above 56.7% and as segregating when the standard deviation between donors was above 5%. A statistical classification framework was developed to diagnose cytomegalovirus status using the catalog of TCR beta chain sequences. In a later analysis, V and J genes were assigned by comparing TCR nucleotide sequences against IMGT/GENE-DB human TR gene sequences. In a later analysis, CDR3 sequences and most-parsimonious VDJ recombination scenarios were assigned using the TCRdist pipeline. In a later analysis, each TCR beta chain was defined by its CDR3 amino acid sequence together with its V-gene family, and reads lacking a unique V-gene family were excluded. To address suspected cross-contamination and a sequencing artifact, a later analysis removed a few hundred highly shared, low-generation-probability nucleotide sequences. In a later analysis, a clonal expansion index was calculated for each public chain from normalized within-repertoire ranks of inferred template counts. A later analysis computed generation probabilities with a VDJ recombination model fitted to out-of-frame rearrangements, and checked the results against IGoR. A later analysis scored TCR-TCR, TCR-HLA and TCR-CMV co-occurrence with hypergeometric tests, applying a repertoire-size bias correction to TCR pairs. To estimate false discovery rates, a later analysis permuted the HLA or CMV assignments 20 times. In a later analysis, co-occurring TCRs were grouped using DBSCAN, with TCRdist sequence similarity added in when clustering inside HLA-allele-positive subsets. Repertoires with fewer than 30,000 or more than 120,000 public chains, plus five repertoires with anomalous nucleotide sharing, were excluded from co-occurrence clustering. TCRdb mirrors the immuneACCESS table, restricted to in-frame sequences. Some clones are absent from its copies; in checked studies, under half trace to an unresolved V gene, and the reason for the others is unknown. V and J calls and clone size are given by that table; D and trimming were obtained from the DNA. The sample includes roughly 160,000 clones, with 60% to 80% observed a single time. Over 12% of the sample rests with the top ten.

The cohort comprised some 730 healthy bone marrow donors. All cohort members were sampled while nominally healthy, although unrecorded immune exposures were likely present. The donor tested CMV seropositive and was one of the 289 seropositive cohort members. A peripheral blood sample was provided by each donor, and peripheral blood mononuclear cells were used for TCR beta sequencing. The Qiagen DNeasy Blood Extraction Kit was used to extract genomic DNA from the blood cell samples. What was sequenced was PBMCs. The TCR comes from a middle-aged man in good health and CMV-seropositive.

The CDR3: CASSKGGIYSGNTIYF. The nucleotides are TGTGCCAGCAGCAAAGGAGGCATATACTCTGGAAACACCATATATTTT. The V gene is TRBV11-1 and the J gene is TRBJ1-3; no D gene can be assigned with confidence. CDR1 SGHAT and CDR2 FQDESV were looked up in the germline V gene (reference sequence). Trimming removed 5 bases from V and 0 bases from J, leaving 14 bases between the germline ends. The CDR3 sequence holds 16 residues, the cysteine and phenylalanine included. Only CDR3 DNA remains: 48 bases, in frame from the first base.